One and the same sample provided the 15 T cell receptor beta chains below, sequenced in a study of CD8 T cells in ankylosing spondylitis. General study points: Blood of patients with ankylosing spondylitis appeared to be characterized by a TCR beta motif of seven or eight highly homologous variants.

Their cognate antigens are unknown. Each CDR3 protein gets one entry after TCRdb re-called the 5' RACE reads with MiXCR. There are about 800,000 distinct CDR3 sequences in the sample; around 11% occur only once, and more than 0.5% lies in the top ten. What was sequenced was blood, either unsorted or a sorted T cell fraction (not recorded which). All receptors come from a male donor with ankylosing spondylitis.

This clonotype was found a few times. The rearrangement uses TRBV7-2 and TRBJ2-3; a weak D match, TRBD1 (6 bases). From germline, CDR1 is SGHTA and CDR2 FQGNSA. V lost 7 bases and J 0 bases, leaving 11 bases between the germline ends. This CDR3 comprises 14 residues. The CDR3 coding sequence is TGTGCCAGCACCCTGGGGGCTAGCACAGATACGCAGTATTTT. Translation gives CASTLGASTDTQYF.

The CDR3 nucleotides read TGCGCCAGCAGCTTGGCCGCGGATTCTGGGGCCAACGTCCTGACTTTC. The encoded protein is CASSLAADSGANVLTF. The V gene is TRBV5-1, the J gene TRBJ2-6; D ambiguous. This CDR3 is 16 amino acids long. Trimming shortened V by 0 bases and J by 1 base, and 8 bases separated the two germline ends. CDR1 and CDR2 (germline): SGHRS, YFSETQ.

The chain has TRBV11-2 and TRBJ2-3; no firm D call. The V end was cut by 2 bases, the J end by 6 bases, with 27 bases between. Germline V gene data show CDR1 as SGHAT and CDR2 as FQNNGV. This CDR3 has 19 residues. The CDR3 DNA sequence: TGTGCCAGCAGCTTAAGGGTCGGCGTGGGCGGTTCGCCCCGGGATACGCAGTATTTT. It yields the protein CASSLRVGVGGSPRDTQYF.

CDR3 in DNA: TGCAGTGCTGACCCGGGTAGCGGGATAGAGACCCAGTACTTC. Translation gives CSADPGSGIETQYF. The chain combines TRBV20-1 with TRBJ2-5; the match to TRBD2 covers 8 bases. The CDR3 covers 14 residues. Trimming took 5 bases from V and 4 from J; bases not matched to a gene: 9. CDR1 and CDR2 from the germline V gene are DFQATT and SNEGSKA (reference sequence).

This clonotype turned up a few times. V usage is TRBV24-1 and J usage is TRBJ2-7; the D call may be TRBD1 or TRBD2 (6 bases each). In germline, CDR1 is KGHDR, CDR2 SFDVKD. This CDR3 has 16 residues. Trimming stripped 3 bases from V and 9 bases from J, with 23 bases between. The CDR3 nucleotides read TGTGCCACCAGTGATCCACATACCGGGGGCGGCCAACGGCAGTACTTC. It translates to CATSDPHTGGGQRQYF.

Only a few counts were recorded for this clonotype. The chain employs TRBV12-3 or TRBV12-4 and TRBJ1-5; TRBD1 agrees at 11 bases. V lost 3 bases, J lost 6 bases, and 10 bases stayed unmatched. The CDR3 is 17 amino acids. The DNA of the CDR3 is TGTGCCAGCAGTTTTCGGACAGGGGGCTTAATAAGTCAGCCCCAGCATTTT. Translating gives CASSFRTGGLISQPQHF.

The rearrangement joins TRBV4-2 to TRBJ2-7; D not certain. Trimming stripped 0 bases from V and 0 bases from J, with 12 bases between. Germline lookup yields CDR1 LGHNA and CDR2 YNFKEQ. The CDR3 is 16 residues long. CDR3 sequence: CASSQDAGPSSYEQYF. Written as DNA, the CDR3 is TGTGCCAGCAGCCAAGATGCTGGACCGAGCTCCTACGAGCAGTACTTC.

This clonotype was seen more than once but under ten times. The chain has TRBV20-1 and TRBJ2-2; 11 nucleotides align to TRBD2. The V and J ends lost 0 bases and 4 bases, in that order; junction bases with no gene match: 7. Germline-derived CDR1 and CDR2 are DFQATT and SNEGSKA (reference sequence). The CDR3 extends over 17 amino acids. The DNA for the CDR3 is TGCAGTGCTAGAGATAGGCTAGCGGGAGGCATCACCGGGGAGCTGTTTTTT. It specifies CSARDRLAGGITGELFF.

The genes are TRBV13 and TRBJ1-1, with D unresolved. This CDR3 has 16 amino acids. Germline CDR1 reads PRHDT; CDR2 reads FYEKMQ (reference sequence). V dropped 1 base and J dropped 1 base, with 13 bases sitting between them. The CDR3 DNA is TGTGCCAGCAGCTTAGAAAGTCGGGAGACGAACACTGAAGCTTTCTTT. Its translation: CASSLESRETNTEAFF.

This clonotype was observed a few times. The rearrangement links TRBV12-3 or TRBV12-4 to TRBJ2-3, with TRBD1 matching 7 bases. J lost 3 bases, V lost 2 bases, and 2 bases had no gene match. This CDR3 has 14 residues. CDR3 in DNA: TGTGCCAGCAGTTTAAGGGACAGAACAGATACGCAGTATTTT. Residues: CASSLRDRTDTQYF.

The chain employs TRBV7-9 and TRBJ1-1, with D uncertain. Germline lookup yields CDR1 SEHNR and CDR2 FQNEAQ (reference sequence). This CDR3 is 15 amino acids long. V was clipped by 2 bases and J by 0 bases, with 10 bases between them. CDR3 sequence reads: CASSLSSAMNTEAFF. The CDR3, as DNA: TGTGCCAGCAGCTTATCATCAGCGATGAACACTGAAGCTTTCTTT.

This clonotype was detected ten times or more. V gene TRBV20-1 combines with J gene TRBJ2-1, with 10 bases fitting TRBD2. V trimming: 4 bases; J trimming: 5 bases; junction bases outside the gene matches: 5. Germline V gene data show CDR1 as DFQATT and CDR2 as SNEGSKA (reference sequence). The CDR3 runs to 14 residues. In DNA, the CDR3 is TGCAGTGCTAAAGAGCGGGAGGGCCACAATGAGCAGTTCTTC. Amino acids: CSAKEREGHNEQFF.

This clonotype occurred many times. The chain is built from TRBV12-3 or TRBV12-4 and TRBJ1-1; 7 nucleotides match TRBD1. This CDR3 contains 13 residues. V gave up 6 bases and J gave up 6 bases; unmatched junction bases: 7. CDR3 amino acids: CASRRGTVSEAFF. The CDR3 region has the DNA TGTGCCAGCAGGCGAGGGACAGTATCTGAAGCTTTCTTT.

This clonotype was counted ten times or more. V is TRBV2 and J is TRBJ2-1; the D gene is possibly TRBD1 (6 bases). With 6 bases removed from V and 0 bases from J, the gap between germline ends came to 9 bases. The CDR3 contains 14 residues. The V gene's germline CDR1 is SNHLY and CDR2 FYNNEI. CDR3 in amino acids: CASRQGSSYNEQFF. The CDR3 nucleotides are TGTGCCAGCAGGCAGGGGAGCTCCTACAATGAGCAGTTCTTC. The full variable domain, in which reference TRBV2 and TRBJ2-1 provide the parts outside the CDR3, is EPEVTQTPSHQVTQMGQEVILRCVPISNHLYFYWYRQILGQKVEFLVSFYNNEISEKSEIFDDQFSVERPDGSNFTLKIRSTKLEDSAMYFCASRQGSSYNEQFFGPGTRLTVL.

This clonotype was seen many times. CDR3 nucleotides: TGCGCCAGCAGCTTGTGGGGAAGCTTCACAGATACGCAGTATTTT. Protein sequence: CASSLWGSFTDTQYF. V and J are TRBV5-1 and TRBJ2-3; unclear D gene. The V end was cut by 1 base, the J end by 2 bases, with 11 bases between. CDR3 size: 15 residues. The germline V gene encodes CDR1 SGHRS and CDR2 YFSETQ.